This T cell receptor beta chain was recorded in a study of identical twins. The CDR3 is 15 amino acids. J was trimmed by 4 bases and V by 4 bases; bases with no gene match: 3. Germline lookup yields CDR1 SGHTA and CDR2 FQGNSA. A universal primer site was created by template switching, with the cDNA bearing unique molecular identifiers. TCRdb itself ran the 5' RACE reads through MiXCR, one entry per CDR3 protein. This table has around 690,000 distinct CDR3 sequences, less than 25% appearing once. As to this clonotype: Antigen unknown.

The study's findings and limits: Out-of-frame beta chain sequences displayed weaker excess sharing between twins. Fewer insertions were carried by abundant cord blood beta clonotypes, but none was seen in memory repertoires.

The data were also submitted as part of a second study, on T cells expressing NK-cell markers. That publication notes: Seropositivity for HCMV was found in seven of the eight sequenced donors, with one seronegative.

The sequence came from a woman younger than 35 in good health. Input material: PBMCs. The chain couples TRBV7-2 to TRBJ2-5; 13 bases line up with TRBD2. CDR3 sequence reads: CASSWRTSGRETQYF. The CDR3 DNA sequence: TGTGCCAGCAGCTGGAGGACTAGCGGGAGAGAGACCCAGTACTTC.